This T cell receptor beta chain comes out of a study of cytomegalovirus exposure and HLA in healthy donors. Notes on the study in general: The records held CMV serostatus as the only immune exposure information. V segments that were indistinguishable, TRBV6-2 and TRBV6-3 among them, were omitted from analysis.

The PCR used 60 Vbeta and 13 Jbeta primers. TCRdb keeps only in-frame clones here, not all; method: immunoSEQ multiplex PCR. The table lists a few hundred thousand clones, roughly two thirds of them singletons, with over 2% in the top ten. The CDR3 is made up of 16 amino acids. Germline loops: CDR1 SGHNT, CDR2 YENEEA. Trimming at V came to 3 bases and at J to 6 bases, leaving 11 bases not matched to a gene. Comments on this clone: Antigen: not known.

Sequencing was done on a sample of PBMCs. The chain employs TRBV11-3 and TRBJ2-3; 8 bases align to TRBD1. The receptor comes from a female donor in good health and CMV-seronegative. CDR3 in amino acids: CASSLMGTGWGDTQYF. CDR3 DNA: TGTGCCAGCAGCTTGATGGGGACAGGTTGGGGGGATACGCAGTATTTT.